The entry that follows covers one T cell receptor beta chain sequence. What it binds is unknown. The CDR3 totals 16 residues. Germline loops: CDR1 MNHEY, CDR2 SVGAGI. The V gene lost 5 bases and the J gene lost 5 bases, with 21 bases spanning the gap. This entry comes from a study of response to subunit inactivated influenza vaccine. TCRdb passed the RT-PCR reads through MiXCR, listing each CDR3 protein once. The data contain 150,000 or so distinct CDR3 sequences, about a tenth of them seen just once; the ten biggest clones take up 9.5% to 15%. Findings and limits, study-wide: The authors put forward the suggestion that each seasonal influenza vaccination may bring in only a limited number of new T cells.

This chain connects TRBV6-5 to TRBJ1-2, with D possibly being TRBD1 (6 bases). The source of this sequence is a man aged 45-65 years who received an inactivated influenza vaccine. Sample: non-naive T cells sorted from PBMCs, taken roughly 45 days after vaccination. This CDR3 reads CASSHLPRGPSYGYTF. In DNA form, the CDR3 reads TGTGCCAGCAGTCACCTTCCCAGGGGACCCTCTTATGGCTACACCTTC.